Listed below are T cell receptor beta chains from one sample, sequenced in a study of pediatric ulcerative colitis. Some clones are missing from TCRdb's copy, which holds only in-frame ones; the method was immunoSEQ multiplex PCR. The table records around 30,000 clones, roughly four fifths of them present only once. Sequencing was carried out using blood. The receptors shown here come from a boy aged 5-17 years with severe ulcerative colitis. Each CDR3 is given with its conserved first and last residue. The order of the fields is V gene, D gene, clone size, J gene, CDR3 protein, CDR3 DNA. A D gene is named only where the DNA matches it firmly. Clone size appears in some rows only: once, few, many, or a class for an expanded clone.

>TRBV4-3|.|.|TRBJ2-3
CASSQYGTDTQYF
TGCGCCAGCAGCCAATATGGCACAGATACGCAGTATTTT
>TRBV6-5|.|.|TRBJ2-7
CASSPQNYEQYF
TGTGCCAGCAGCCCTCAGAACTACGAGCAGTACTTC
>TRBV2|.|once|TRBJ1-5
CASRAANQPQHF
TGTGCCAGCAGGGCAGCCAATCAGCCCCAGCATTTT
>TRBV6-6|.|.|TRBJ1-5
CASSADSSNQPQHF
TGTGCCAGCAGTGCCGACAGTAGCAATCAGCCCCAGCATTTT
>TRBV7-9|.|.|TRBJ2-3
CASSARTFTDTQYF
TGTGCCAGCAGCGCTCGAACCTTCACAGATACGCAGTATTTT
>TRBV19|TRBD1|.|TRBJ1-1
CASSGTWTGGDTEAFF
TGTGCCAGTAGTGGTACCTGGACAGGGGGCGACACTGAAGCTTTCTTT
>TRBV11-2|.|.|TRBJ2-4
CASSLGGNIQYF
TGTGCCAGCAGCTTAGGGGGGAACATTCAGTACTTC
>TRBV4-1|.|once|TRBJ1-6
CASSHRDGMNSPLHF
TGCGCCAGCAGCCACCGGGACGGTATGAATTCACCCCTCCACTTT
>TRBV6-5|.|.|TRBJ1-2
CASRGRLYGYTF
TGTGCCAGCAGGGGGCGACTCTATGGCTACACCTTC
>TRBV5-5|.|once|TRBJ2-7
CAPGLAYEQYF
TGTGCCCCGGGGTTGGCCTACGAGCAGTACTTC
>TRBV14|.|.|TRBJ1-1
CASSPWGHWTAFF
TGTGCCAGCAGCCCGTGGGGACATTGGACAGCTTTCTTT
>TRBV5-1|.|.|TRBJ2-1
CASKTGLGEQFF
TGCGCCAGCAAGACTGGTCTTGGGGAGCAGTTCTTC
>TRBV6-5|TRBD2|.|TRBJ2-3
CASGMGGTTDTQYF
TGTGCCAGCGGTATGGGGGGGACTACAGATACGCAGTATTTT
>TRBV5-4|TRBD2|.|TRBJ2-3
CASTTGLAGGPDTQYF
TGTGCCAGCACCACAGGGCTAGCGGGGGGGCCAGATACGCAGTATTTT
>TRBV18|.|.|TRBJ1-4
CASSPIRGFNEKLFF
TGTGCCAGCTCACCAATAAGAGGATTTAATGAAAAACTGTTTTTT
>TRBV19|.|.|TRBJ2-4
CASSFRGQGSDIQYF
TGTGCCAGTAGTTTCCGGGGGCAGGGGAGTGACATTCAGTACTTC
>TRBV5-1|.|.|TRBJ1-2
CASSLEARADYGYTF
TGCGCCAGCAGCTTGGAAGCCAGGGCGGACTATGGCTACACCTTC
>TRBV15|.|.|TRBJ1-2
CATSQGRSDGYTF
TGTGCCACCAGCCAGGGGAGATCGGATGGCTACACCTTC
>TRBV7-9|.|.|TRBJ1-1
CASKNGLTNTEAFF
TGTGCCAGCAAAAACGGACTGACGAACACTGAAGCTTTCTTT
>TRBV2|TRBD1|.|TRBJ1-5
CASRTRGGGVQPQHF
TGTGCCAGCAGGACCAGGGGGGGAGGGGTTCAGCCCCAGCATTTT
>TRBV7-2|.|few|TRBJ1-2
CASSSSRNYGYTF
TGTGCCAGCAGCTCTTCGAGGAACTATGGCTACACCTTC
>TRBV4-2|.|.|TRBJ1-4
CASSQEQALKDEKLFF
TGTGCCAGCAGCCAAGAACAAGCCCTTAAGGATGAAAAACTGTTTTTT
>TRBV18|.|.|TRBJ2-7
CASSPSGPRAPYEQYF
TGTGCCAGCTCACCTTCGGGGCCCCGCGCTCCCTACGAGCAGTACTTC
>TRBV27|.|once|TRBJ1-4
CASSSFGDGNEKLFF
TGTGCCAGCAGTTCGTTTGGGGACGGTAATGAAAAACTGTTTTTT